One and the same sample provided the 9 T cell receptor beta chains below, sequenced in a study of sequential checkpoint blockade in melanoma (dated by TCRdb to the late 2010s). Library method: the immunoSEQ multiplex PCR assay. The table was pulled from immuneACCESS by TCRdb, which kept in-frame rearrangements only. Such tables lose some clones; where checked, under half of the loss comes from unresolved V genes, and the rest has no known cause. The sample records approximately 3,700 clones, approximately 57% of which are singletons. The ten largest make up 20% of the sample. The intended sense of this specimen's treatment or condition label: randomized to nivolumab then ipilimumab (arm A) or the reverse (arm B). This sample comprised CD8+ T cells sorted from blood (inferred from file names), obtained from a patient given nivolumab and ipilimumab in sequence. These receptors all come from a human patient with melanoma. Some clones in this sample may be carry-over from other donors' samples.

The chain uses TRBV29-1 and TRBJ2-2, with 7 bases aligning to TRBD1. This CDR3 comprises 13 residues. Germline V gene lookup returns CDR1 SQVTM and CDR2 ANQGSEA. The V segment lost 0 bases and the J segment 10 bases; nucleotides outside the gene matches: 5. CDR3 sequence (DNA): TGCAGCGTTGAAGATTTCGGACAGGCGGAGCTGTTTTTT. Amino acid sequence: CSVEDFGQAELFF.

By sample fraction, this clone is hyperexpanded. Other nucleotide sequences from this sample produce the same CDR3. J is TRBJ2-7 and V is TRBV7-9; TRBD1 matches 9 bases. This CDR3 has 13 amino acids. CDR1 and CDR2 from the germline V gene are SEHNR and FQNEAQ (reference sequence). V shed 3 bases, J shed 4 bases, and the junction held 1 base outside the gene matches. Here the CDR3 DNA reads TGTGCCAGCAGCTTGACAGGGGGGTACGAGCAGTACTTC. As protein: CASSLTGGYEQYF. Together with reference TRBV7-9 and TRBJ2-7, the CDR3 gives the full variable domain: DTGVSQNPRHKITKRGQNVTFRCDPISEHNRLYWYRQTLGQGPEFLTYFQNEAQLEKSRLLSDRFSAERPKGSFSTLEIQRTEQGDSAMYLCASSLTGGYEQYFGPGTRLTVT.

The chain combines TRBV5-6 with TRBJ1-2; unclear D gene. Germline CDR1 reads SGHDT; CDR2 reads YYEEEE. The CDR3 runs to 13 residues. V gave up 3 bases and J gave up 4 bases, with 10 bases separating them. The CDR3 sequence is CASSSQDLYGYTF. Written as DNA, the CDR3 is TGTGCCAGCAGCTCCCAGGATCTCTATGGCTACACCTTC.

This clone occurred a few times. A far larger clone is just one base off, so this is likely a read error. The CDR3 DNA sequence: TGTGCCAGCAGAATGCAGGGGGGCCTAGCCTACGCGCAGTACTTC. Translated, it gives CASRMQGGLAYAQYF. The chain uses TRBV6-5 and TRBJ2-7, with D maybe TRBD1 (7 bases). This CDR3 is built from 15 residues. The germline V gene encodes CDR1 MNHEY and CDR2 SVGAGI.

The CDR3 sequence: CSVVGRQGSEGTDTQYF. Written as DNA, the CDR3 is TGCAGCGTTGTGGGTCGTCAGGGGAGCGAGGGCACAGATACGCAGTATTTT. V usage is TRBV29-1 and J usage is TRBJ2-3, with D tentatively TRBD1 (6 bases). The CDR3 totals 17 residues. Trimming left V 4 bases short and J 1 base short, with 21 bases between. Germline V gives CDR1 SQVTM, CDR2 ANQGSEA.

The chain has TRBV7-9 and TRBJ1-2; 7 nucleotides line up with TRBD1. Germline V gives CDR1 SEHNR, CDR2 FQNEAQ (reference sequence). This CDR3 comprises 14 residues. V dropped 5 bases and J dropped 2; count of bases not matched to a gene: 5. The CDR3, as DNA: TGTGCCAGCAGCGCAGCGGACAGGAACTATGGCTACACCTTC. Residues: CASSAADRNYGYTF.

The table lists this clone with a count of one. The rearrangement joins TRBV27 to TRBJ1-1; the D is unclear. Germline V gene data show CDR1 as MNHEY and CDR2 as SMNVEV (reference sequence). V was cut by 4 bases and J by 6 bases, with 12 bases left in between. The CDR3 loop spans 13 amino acids. In DNA form, the CDR3 reads TGTGCCAGCAGTTACGGGAACGTCGCTGAAGCTTTCTTT. This gives the protein CASSYGNVAEAFF.

This clone appeared a few times. CDR3 protein: CASSEQANYGYTF. The CDR3 coding sequence is TGTGCCAGCAGTGAACAGGCTAACTATGGCTACACCTTC. V is TRBV6-8 and J is TRBJ1-2; perhaps TRBD1 as D (5 bases). Germline CDR1 MNHGY, CDR2 SAAAGT. CDR3 length equals 13 residues. Deletions cut 5 bases from V and 0 bases from J, with 7 bases between.

This clone was counted once. The chain recombines TRBV4-1 with TRBJ2-5; TRBD1 matches at 7 bases. V shed 4 bases, J shed 1 base, and the junction held 3 bases outside the gene matches. The CDR3 sequence is 14 residues long. Germline-derived CDR1 and CDR2 are MGHRA and YSYEKL. The CDR3 bases are TGCGCCAGCAGCCTGGGACAGCTCCAAGAGACCCAGTACTTC. This encodes CASSLGQLQETQYF.